The 5 T cell receptor beta chains below all came from one sample that was sequenced in a study of vaccination effects on CD4 cells after COVID-19. Within the ViraFEST assay, antigen-specific CD4+ T cells underwent expansion with viral peptide pools prior to sequencing. CD4+ T cells were isolated after 10 days of culture. This person caught SARS-CoV-2 sometime from March to December 2020, and PCR testing confirmed the infection. Sequencing used immunoSEQ multiplex PCR; TCRdb keeps in-frame clones, though not all of them. The table shows 63,000 or so clones, with over 65% occurring only once. No cognate antigen is known for these TCRs. The sample consisted of CD4+ T cells from PBMCs cultured with HIV peptides, taken before COVID-19 vaccination. Noted subset: HIV-1 Nef peptide pool negative control/reference culture. These receptors were obtained from a human donor who had a prior SARS-CoV-2 infection.

This clone occurred once. The CDR3 protein is CASSYRGPKPQHF. The DNA of the CDR3 is TGTGCCAGCAGTTACAGGGGCCCGAAGCCCCAGCATTTT. The chain uses TRBV6-2 or TRBV6-3 and TRBJ1-5; possible D gene TRBD1, 5 bases. The CDR3 has 13 residues. V was trimmed by 2 bases and J by 8 bases, leaving 10 bases between them. CDR1 and CDR2 (germline): MNHEY, SVGEGT.

The V and J genes are TRBV15 and TRBJ2-3, with D perhaps being TRBD1 or TRBD2 (5 bases each). Germline CDR1 reads LNHNV; CDR2 reads YYDKDF (reference sequence). Trimming pared 1 base from V and 5 bases from J, leaving 10 bases between. The CDR3 loop spans 14 amino acids. In DNA, the CDR3 is TGTGCCACCAGCAGAGCCCAGAGGGGAGATACGCAGTATTTT. It codes for CATSRAQRGDTQYF.

This chain links TRBV11-2 with TRBJ2-1; 9 bases are shared with TRBD2. The CDR3 extends over 16 amino acids. V trimming: 6 bases; J trimming: 8 bases; junction bases outside the gene matches: 14. CDR1 SGHAT and CDR2 FQNNGV come from the germline V gene. CDR3 region: CASSFPGLAGRDEQFF. The CDR3 bases are TGTGCCAGCAGTTTTCCGGGGCTAGCGGGGCGGGATGAGCAGTTCTTC.

The chain combines TRBV20-1 with TRBJ2-7, with D uncertain. The CDR3 length is 11 residues. Germline loops: CDR1 DFQATT, CDR2 SNEGSKA (reference sequence). The V gene lost 7 bases and the J gene lost 0 bases, with 7 bases spanning the gap. CDR3 bases: TGCAGTGTCGGTAACTCCTACGAGCAGTACTTC. This gives the protein CSVGNSYEQYF.

This chain connects TRBV11-3 to TRBJ2-2; weak D call: TRBD1 (6 bases). CDR3 length equals 15 residues. Per the germline V gene, CDR1 is SGHNT and CDR2 is YENEEA. The V gene lost 6 bases and the J gene lost 0 bases, with 11 bases spanning the gap. The CDR3 sequence: CASSSSGANTGELFF. The CDR3 nucleotides are TGTGCCAGCAGTAGCTCAGGGGCGAACACCGGGGAGCTGTTTTTT.